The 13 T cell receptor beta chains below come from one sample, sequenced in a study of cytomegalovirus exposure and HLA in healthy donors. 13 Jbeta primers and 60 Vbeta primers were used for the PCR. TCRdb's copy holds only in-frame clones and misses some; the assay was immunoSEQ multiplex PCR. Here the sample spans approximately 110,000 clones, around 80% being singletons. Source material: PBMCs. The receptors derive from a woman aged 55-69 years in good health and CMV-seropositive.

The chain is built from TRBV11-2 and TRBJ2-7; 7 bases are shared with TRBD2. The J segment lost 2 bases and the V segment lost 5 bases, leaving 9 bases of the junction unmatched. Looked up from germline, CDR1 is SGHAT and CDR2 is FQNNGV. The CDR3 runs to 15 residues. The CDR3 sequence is CASSAVWGGTYEQYF. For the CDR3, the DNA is TGTGCCAGCAGCGCCGTTTGGGGGGGAACCTACGAGCAGTACTTC.

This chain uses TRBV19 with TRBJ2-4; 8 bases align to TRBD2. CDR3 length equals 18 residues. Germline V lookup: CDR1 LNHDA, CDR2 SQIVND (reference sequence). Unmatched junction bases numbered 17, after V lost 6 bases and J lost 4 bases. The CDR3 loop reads CASSPSGRAGAPKNIQYF. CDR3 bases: TGTGCCAGTAGCCCGAGTGGGAGAGCGGGGGCCCCGAAAAACATTCAGTACTTC.

CDR3 DNA sequence: TGTGCCAGCAGCCCTACGGACAGGGACACTGAAGCTTTCTTT. This encodes CASSPTDRDTEAFF. V is TRBV9 and J is TRBJ1-1; 8 bases align to TRBD1. Trimming cost V 4 bases and J 3 bases; bases outside gene matches: 5. The CDR3 runs to 14 residues. CDR1 and CDR2 from the germline V gene are SGDLS and YYNGEE.

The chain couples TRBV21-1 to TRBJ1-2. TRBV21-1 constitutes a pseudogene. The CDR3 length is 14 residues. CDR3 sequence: CASSKREIGYGYTF. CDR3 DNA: TGTGCCAGCAGCAAACGGGAGATAGGATATGGCTACACCTTC.

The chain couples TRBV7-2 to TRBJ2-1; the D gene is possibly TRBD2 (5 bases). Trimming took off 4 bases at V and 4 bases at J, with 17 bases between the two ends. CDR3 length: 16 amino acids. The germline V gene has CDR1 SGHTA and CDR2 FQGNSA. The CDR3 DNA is TGTGCCAGCAGCTCCCCACAACGGGGAGCTTACAATGAGCAGTTCTTC. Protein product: CASSSPQRGAYNEQFF.

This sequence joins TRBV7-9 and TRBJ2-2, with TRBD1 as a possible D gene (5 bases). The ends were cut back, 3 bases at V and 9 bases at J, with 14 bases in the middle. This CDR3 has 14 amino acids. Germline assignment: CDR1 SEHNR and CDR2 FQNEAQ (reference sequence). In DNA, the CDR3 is TGTGCCAGCAGCTTTCAGGGCTCGATGCGGGAGCTGTTTTTT. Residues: CASSFQGSMRELFF. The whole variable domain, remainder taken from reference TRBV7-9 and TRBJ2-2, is DTGVSQNPRHKITKRGQNVTFRCDPISEHNRLYWYRQTLGQGPEFLTYFQNEAQLEKSRLLSDRFSAERPKGSFSTLEIQRTEQGDSAMYLCASSFQGSMRELFFGEGSRLTVL.

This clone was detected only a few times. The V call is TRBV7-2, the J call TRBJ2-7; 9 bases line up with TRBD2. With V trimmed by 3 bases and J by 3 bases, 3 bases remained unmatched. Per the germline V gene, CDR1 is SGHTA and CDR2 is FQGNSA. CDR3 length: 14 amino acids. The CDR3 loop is CASSFSGRDYEQYF. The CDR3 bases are TGTGCCAGCAGCTTTAGCGGGAGAGACTACGAGCAGTACTTC.

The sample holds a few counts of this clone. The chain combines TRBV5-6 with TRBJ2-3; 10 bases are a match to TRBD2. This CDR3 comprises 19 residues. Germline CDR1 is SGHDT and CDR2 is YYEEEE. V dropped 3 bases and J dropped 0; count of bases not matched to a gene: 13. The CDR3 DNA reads TGTGCCAGCAGCTCCGAAACAGGGGTGACTAGCGGGAGCACAGATACGCAGTATTTT. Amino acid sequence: CASSSETGVTSGSTDTQYF. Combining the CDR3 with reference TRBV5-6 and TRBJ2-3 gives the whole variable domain DAGVTQSPTHLIKTRGQQVTLRCSPKSGHDTVSWYQQALGQGPQFIFQYYEEEERQRGNFPDRFSGHQFPNYSSELNVNALLLGDSALYLCASSSETGVTSGSTDTQYFGPGTRLTVL.

The CDR3 region has the DNA TGTGCCAGCAGTGGGGGCCGGGACAGGGGATTCTACAATGAGCAGTTCTTC. It is translated as CASSGGRDRGFYNEQFF. This sequence joins TRBV6-1 and TRBJ2-1; TRBD1 matches 10 bases. Germline CDR1 and CDR2: MNHNS and SASEGT. The CDR3 has 17 residues. J was trimmed by 3 bases and V by 4 bases; bases with no gene match: 9.

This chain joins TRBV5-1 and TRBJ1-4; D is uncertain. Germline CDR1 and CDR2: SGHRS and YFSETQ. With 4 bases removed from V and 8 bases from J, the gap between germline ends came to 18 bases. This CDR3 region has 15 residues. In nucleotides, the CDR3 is TGCGCCAGCAGCAAGGATGGCGGGGTATACGAAAAACTGTTTTTT. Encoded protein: CASSKDGGVYEKLFF.

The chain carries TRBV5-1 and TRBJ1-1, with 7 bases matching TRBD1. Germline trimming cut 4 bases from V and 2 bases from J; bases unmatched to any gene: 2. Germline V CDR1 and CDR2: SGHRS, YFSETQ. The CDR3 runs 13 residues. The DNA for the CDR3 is TGCGCCAGCAGCAGGGACAGAAACACTGAAGCTTTCTTT. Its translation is CASSRDRNTEAFF.

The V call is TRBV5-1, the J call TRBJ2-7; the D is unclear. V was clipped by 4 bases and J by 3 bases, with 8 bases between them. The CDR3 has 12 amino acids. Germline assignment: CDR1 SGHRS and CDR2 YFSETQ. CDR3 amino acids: CASSPADYEQYF. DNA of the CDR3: TGCGCCAGCAGCCCTGCGGACTACGAGCAGTACTTC. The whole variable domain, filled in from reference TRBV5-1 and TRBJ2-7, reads KAGVTQTPRYLIKTRGQQVTLSCSPISGHRSVSWYQQTPGQGLQFLFEYFSETQRNKGNFPGRFSGRQFSNSRSEMNVSTLELGDSALYLCASSPADYEQYFGPGTRLTVT.

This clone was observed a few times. CDR3 loop: CASSTGTGTYEQYF. CDR3 in DNA: TGTGCCAGTAGTACCGGGACAGGTACCTACGAGCAGTACTTC. This chain joins TRBV19 and TRBJ2-7, with 8 bases matching TRBD1. This CDR3 is 14 amino acids long. The junction had 4 bases not matched to a gene; V was cut back by 4 bases and J by 2 bases. Germline loops: CDR1 LNHDA, CDR2 SQIVND (reference sequence). The whole variable domain, filled in from reference TRBV19 and TRBJ2-7, reads DGGITQSPKYLFRKEGQNVTLSCEQNLNHDAMYWYRQDPGQGLRLIYYSQIVNDFQKGDIAEGYSVSREKKESFPLTVTSAQKNPTAFYLCASSTGTGTYEQYFGPGTRLTVT.